This TCR beta chain was captured by sequencing in a study of control samples from healthy donors and cancer patients. TCRdb keeps only in-frame clones here, not all; method: immunoSEQ multiplex PCR. The repertoire holds approximately 110,000 clones, roughly 92% seen once, with 7.8% in the top ten. V was cut by 7 bases and J by 1 base, with 16 bases left in between. The CDR3 contains 15 residues. Germline values: CDR1 MNHEY, CDR2 SVGAGI. The rearrangement joins TRBV6-5 to TRBJ2-5, with a possible D match to TRBD2 (6 bases). This sequence originates from a woman aged 18-29 years in good health. The specimen sequenced was blood. CDR3 amino acids: CASTPGVAAQETQYF. The DNA for the CDR3 is TGTGCCAGCACCCCGGGGGTAGCGGCCCAAGAGACCCAGTACTTC.